This T cell receptor beta chain was sequenced for a study of human T cells and chemical hapten exposure. The wider study: Donors were sensitized with 2% DPC on the upper inner arm. Across samples, TCR yields varied, mostly owing to small differences in pooled library volumes.

Time point meaning: patch test 2, 6 weeks after DPC sensitization. Treatment meaning: therapeutic diphenylcyclopropenone sensitization with weekly scalp DPC. This clonotype was observed at least ten times. The CDR3 is 15 residues long. Trimming removed 3 bases from V and 0 bases from J, with 11 bases in between. CDR1 is LGHDT and CDR2 is YNNKEL in the germline V gene (reference sequence). As processed by the authors: With a range of about 20,000 to 750,000, the median per sample was around 96,000 TCRs. TCRdb redid the calling of the RACE reads with MiXCR, one entry per CDR3 protein. The V and J calls were not made by the authors but by TCRdb's processing. Of about 69,000 distinct CDR3 sequences listed, 10% are singletons.

Sample: whole blood, taken in connection with sensitization to the hapten diphenylcyclopropenone (DPC). The chain carries TRBV3-1 and TRBJ1-2; perhaps TRBD1 as D (5 bases). This receptor was taken from a woman in her forties or fifties with alopecia areata. Some clones in this sample may be carry-over from other donors' samples. CDR3 amino acids: CASSQGPAPNYGYTF. CDR3 sequence (DNA): TGTGCCAGCAGCCAGGGGCCAGCTCCTAACTATGGCTACACCTTC.